This T cell receptor beta chain originates from a study of blood T cell repertoires in COVID-19 (dated by TCRdb to about 2020). General notes on the study: The collaborator samples originated in the United States, Italy and Spain and spanned the acute and convalescent phases of COVID-19. The prospective study material was composed of cDNA or gDNA derived from T cells, B-cell-depleted T cells, or PBMCs. Subjects who had been exposed to COVID-19, were actively infected with it, or had recovered from it provided the deeply sampled blood TCRbeta repertoires that made up the dataset. The repertoires were released in a freely available public database meant as a resource for research on the immune response to SARS-CoV-2. The samples were drawn from the first 160 participants of the ongoing ImmuneRACE study and from 1,254 subjects provided by 6 global collaborators. A de-identified subject ID, COVID-19 status, age in years and sex were almost always included in the sample metadata. Where available, HLA class I and class II types were obtained from metadata supplied by the sample provider rather than from assay-based typing.

Points on this clone: Its recognized antigen is unknown. No per-base quality is available; no much larger clone lies one base away.

What the authors observed across the whole study: The amount of clinical and demographic metadata varied by source and participant and was provided uncurated.

Inclusive of the bounding cysteine and phenylalanine, the CDR3 is 15 residues long. CDR3 DNA is the only sequence kept; it has 45 bases, read in frame from the first base. From a lookup of the germline V gene, CDR1 and CDR2 are LGHNA and YSLEER. V is clipped by 1 base and J by 6 bases, and the sequence between their germline boundaries is 13 bases long. In the prospective study, participants were about 18 to 95 years old, resided in 24 geographic areas of the United States, and were enrolled through a virtual design. In the prospective study, cohorts were assigned on the basis of participant-reported clinical history obtained from a screening survey and a study questionnaire. Mobile phlebotomists in the prospective study collected whole blood, serum and a nasopharyngeal or oropharyngeal swab from every participant. Prospective study participants could optionally give additional blood draws and questionnaires over an approximately 2-month period. Before DNA extraction, prospective study blood samples were shipped either frozen or at room temperature.

TCRbeta CDR3 regions were amplified from genomic DNA by means of the immunoSEQ Assay, a bias-controlled multiplex PCR. The study's own analysis went as follows. The number of nucleated cells in each sample was estimated by amplification of reference gene primers within the assay. Sequence reads were collapsed and filtered to measure the absolute abundance of every unique TCRbeta CDR3 rearrangement. For each sample, productive Simpson clonality was calculated as the square root of Simpson's diversity index over productive rearrangements. What TCRdb holds here is the immuneACCESS table cut down to in-frame rearrangements. Part of the clones is not present; checked against another copy, under half of the missing clones reflect an unresolved V gene, and the others are unexplained. The DNA gave D and trimming, while V, J and clone size come from that table. This sample is represented by 200,000 or so clones; approximately 90% of them were singletons. Over 2% of the sample lies in the top ten.

The sequencing sample was made of PBMCs or T cells enriched from blood (not recorded which). This sequence uses TRBV4-3 and TRBJ2-4; TRBD2 might be the D gene, on 6 matching bases. The receptor was derived from a woman in her 40s with acute COVID-19. CDR3 loop: CASSQVRDSRNIQYF. Here is the DNA: TGCGCCAGCAGCCAAGTCCGGGACTCCCGAAACATTCAGTACTTC.